The 10 T cell receptor beta chains reported below all come from one sample, sequenced in a study of breast tumors, draining lymph nodes, adjacent tissues (dated by TCRdb to 2016 to 2017). The axillary draining lymph nodes of breast cancer patients were the source of the lymph node samples. Preparation of the library involved multiplex PCR. The instrument was an Illumina HiSeq 2000. TCRdb applied fastp at Q25 and MiXCR to the public reads, then kept only in-frame beta chains. All rows with the same CDR3 protein become a single entry with the most common DNA and genes. The sample yields around 130,000 distinct CDR3 sequences; around 20% were counted once. About 2.2% of the sample is in the top ten clones. Specimen: axillary lymph node tissue. The receptors derive from a female donor with breast cancer. Some clones in this sample may be carry-over from other donors' samples.

At least ten counts were recorded for this clonotype. The CDR3 loop is CASSRLAGGSTDTQYF. In nucleotides, the CDR3 is TGTGCCAGCAGCCGACTAGCGGGTGGGAGCACAGATACGCAGTATTTT. The chain links TRBV2 to TRBJ2-3; 10 bases line up with TRBD2. The CDR3 runs 16 residues. Trimming at V came to 6 bases and at J to 0 bases, leaving 6 bases not matched to a gene. Germline CDR1 and CDR2: SNHLY and FYNNEI.

The sample holds many counts of this clonotype. This chain links TRBV5-1 with TRBJ2-3; D is unresolved. Germline V CDR1 and CDR2: SGHRS, YFSETQ. V was clipped by 6 bases and J by 1 base, with 9 bases between them. This CDR3 comprises 13 residues. CDR3 DNA: TGCGCCAGCACCCTGGACGGCACAGATACGCAGTATTTT. This translates into CASTLDGTDTQYF.

This clonotype has ten or more counts. DNA of the CDR3: TGTGCCAGCAGCCTCCAGGACAGCCTTAACTATGGCTACACCTTC. Its protein is CASSLQDSLNYGYTF. V is TRBV4-2 and J is TRBJ1-2; a possible D gene is TRBD1 (6 bases). The germline V and J ends were trimmed by 4 bases and 1 base, with 13 bases remaining between them. The CDR3 runs 15 residues. Germline lookup yields CDR1 LGHNA and CDR2 YNFKEQ.

This clonotype was recorded many times. The V call is TRBV5-1, the J call TRBJ2-1; D tentatively fits TRBD1 or TRBD2 (5 bases each). The ends were cut back, 0 bases at V and 10 bases at J, with 8 bases in the middle. The CDR3 is 12 amino acids. Germline loops: CDR1 SGHRS, CDR2 YFSETQ. In DNA, the CDR3 is TGCGCCAGCAGCTTGGGAGGGGTGGAGCAGTTCTTC. It specifies CASSLGGVEQFF.

The CDR3 DNA reads TGCAGCGCTCGGACGGGGAACACTGAAGCTTTCTTT. Its protein product is CSARTGNTEAFF. The V call is TRBV29-1, the J call TRBJ1-1; no definite D call. The CDR3 runs to 12 residues. Per germline, CDR1 SQVTM and CDR2 ANQGSEA. V lost 7 bases, J lost 1 base, and 10 bases lay in between.

This clonotype has a count of ten or more. This chain connects TRBV29-1 to TRBJ2-1; 9 positions match TRBD1. V lost 1 base to trimming and J lost 9 bases; unmatched junction nucleotides: 7. CDR1 and CDR2 from the germline V gene are SQVTM and ANQGSEA. The length of the CDR3 is 14 residues. CDR3 sequence: CSVEGGDRVTEQFF. CDR3 nucleotide sequence: TGCAGCGTTGAAGGGGGGGACAGGGTGACTGAGCAGTTCTTC.

This clonotype was counted a few times. The gene calls are TRBV28 and TRBJ2-4, with TRBD1 as a possible D gene (6 bases). Germline loops: CDR1 MDHEN, CDR2 SYDVKM. V was clipped by 5 bases and J by 9 bases, with 14 bases between them. The CDR3 has 13 amino acids. CDR3 region: CASSPTTGSIQYF. The CDR3, as DNA: TGTGCCAGCAGTCCCACGACAGGAAGCATTCAGTACTTC.

This clonotype was detected ten times or more. The gene calls are TRBV12-3 or TRBV12-4 and TRBJ2-2; tentative D call: TRBD2 (5 bases). V gave up 2 bases and J gave up 6 bases, with 10 bases separating them. The CDR3 runs 14 residues. The CDR3 region has the DNA TGTGCCAGCAGTTTATCCCGGGGTCCCGGGGAGCTGTTTTTT. Encoded protein: CASSLSRGPGELFF.

This clonotype was observed many times. The V gene is TRBV24-1, the J gene TRBJ2-7; no reliable D call. The CDR3 runs 9 residues. Germline CDR1 reads KGHDR; CDR2 reads SFDVKD. V was shortened by 11 bases and J by 7 bases, with 8 bases between the two germline ends. CDR3 in amino acids: CANLTEQYF. CDR3 DNA: TGTGCCAATTTAACAGAGCAGTACTTC.

This clonotype was seen ten or more times. The V and J genes are TRBV5-8 and TRBJ1-4; 8 nucleotides match TRBD1. This CDR3 contains 15 residues. Germline V gene data show CDR1 as SGHTS and CDR2 as YDEGEE. The ends lost 5 bases at V and 3 bases at J; junction bases unmatched: 6. The CDR3 protein is CASRRQGLSNEKLFF. CDR3 nucleotide sequence: TGTGCCAGCAGGAGACAGGGGTTGTCTAATGAAAAACTGTTTTTT.